The 10 T cell receptor beta chains presented below share a single source sample, sequenced in a study of graft-versus-host responses after intestinal transplantation (dated by TCRdb to about 2021). These TCRs' antigens remain unknown. The time point label here, explained by the study, means: cells obtained before transplantation from donor or recipient. Receptors were amplified or captured by the immunoSEQ multiplex PCR assay. TCRdb re-hosts the immuneACCESS table, in-frame sequences only. Its copies lack some clones; in the studies checked, an unresolved V gene accounts for under half of them, and the cause for the rest is not known. The sample yields under 95,000 clones; less than 90% were counted once. The ten largest clones capture 0.28% of the sample. The source material was unstimulated CD4+ T cells sorted from spleen or lymph node cells, sampled before transplant. The origin of the receptors is a human donor who was the organ donor for an intestinal transplant.

This clone came up a few times. The chain links TRBV5-1 to TRBJ1-1; TRBD1 matches 10 bases. CDR1 and CDR2 (germline): SGHRS, YFSETQ. The ends lost 3 bases at V and 3 bases at J; junction bases unmatched: 2. The CDR3 extends over 14 amino acids. The CDR3 reads CASSSGQGDTEAFF. In DNA form, the CDR3 reads TGCGCCAGCAGCTCCGGACAGGGGGACACTGAAGCTTTCTTT.

The V call is TRBV5-5, the J call TRBJ1-6; D unclear. From germline, CDR1 is SGHKS and CDR2 YYEKEE (reference sequence). This CDR3 is 13 amino acids long. The germline V and J ends were trimmed by 1 base and 11 bases, with 10 bases remaining between them. CDR3 bases: TGTGCCAGCAGCTTGAACGGGGAAACACCCCTCCACTTT. It codes for CASSLNGETPLHF. Based on the CDR3 plus reference TRBV5-5 and TRBJ1-6, the full variable domain is DAGVTQSPTHLIKTRGQQVTLRCSPISGHKSVSWYQQVLGQGPQFIFQYYEKEERGRGNFPDRFSARQFPNYSSELNVNALLLGDSALYLCASSLNGETPLHFGNGTRLTVT.

V is TRBV5-5 and J is TRBJ1-4, with no clear D. This CDR3 is built from 14 residues. The germline gives CDR1 SGHKS, CDR2 YYEKEE (reference sequence). V gave up 2 bases and J gave up 8 bases, with 13 bases separating them. CDR3 sequence reads: CASSLNSLREKLFF. The CDR3 DNA is TGTGCCAGCAGCTTAAACAGTTTACGGGAAAAACTGTTTTTT.

Written as DNA, the CDR3 is TGTGCCAGCAGCCAAGTTAGTTTTGTAACCCAGGGGTCTCTTGAGCAGTACTTC. This translates into CASSQVSFVTQGSLEQYF. The chain couples TRBV4-2 to TRBJ2-7; the D gene is possibly TRBD1 (6 bases). V was cut by 1 base and J by 7 bases, with 26 bases left in between. There are 18 residues in the CDR3. Germline V gene lookup returns CDR1 LGHNA and CDR2 YNFKEQ.

The V gene is TRBV14, the J gene TRBJ1-1; the match to TRBD1 covers 8 bases. The CDR3 consists of 13 residues. With 5 bases clipped from V and 5 bases from J, the junction kept 4 bases outside the gene matches. Per germline, CDR1 SGHDN and CDR2 FVKESK. CDR3 DNA sequence: TGTGCCAGCAGCGCCTGGACAGGGACTGAAGCTTTCTTT. Translation gives CASSAWTGTEAFF.

The rearrangement uses TRBV7-2 and TRBJ2-1, with 9 bases aligning to TRBD2. J gave up 0 bases and V 1 base, and 10 bases lay outside the gene matches. Germline loops: CDR1 SGHTA, CDR2 FQGNSA. This CDR3 has 19 residues. As DNA, the CDR3 is TGTGCCAGCAGCTTAGTTTTAGAGAGCGGGAGGAGCTCCTACAATGAGCAGTTCTTC. Translating gives CASSLVLESGRSSYNEQFF.

V usage is TRBV7-2 and J usage is TRBJ1-3; 11 bases agree with TRBD1. J was trimmed by 6 bases and V by 1 base; bases with no gene match: 5. Germline CDR1 and CDR2: SGHTA and FQGNSA. The CDR3 is 16 residues long. The CDR3 bases are TGTGCCAGCAGCTTAGTTGGGACAGGGGGGCAAAACACCATATATTTT. Translated: CASSLVGTGGQNTIYF.

V usage is TRBV9 and J usage is TRBJ1-2, with D tentatively TRBD1 (5 bases). The CDR3 length is 16 residues. With 4 bases removed from V and 3 bases from J, the gap between germline ends came to 19 bases. Germline V CDR1 and CDR2: SGDLS, YYNGEE. This chain's CDR3 is CASSLRGGVMDYGYTF. The CDR3 DNA reads as TGTGCCAGCAGCCTCCGCGGGGGGGTCATGGACTATGGCTACACCTTC.

The chain has TRBV4-1 and TRBJ2-3; possible D gene TRBD2, 6 bases. The CDR3 length is 22 residues. From germline, CDR1 is MGHRA and CDR2 YSYEKL. V shed 0 bases and J shed 2 bases, with 30 bases lying between them. The CDR3 loop reads CASSQDLFGRFQEGLVTDTQYF. In DNA form, the CDR3 reads TGCGCCAGCAGCCAAGATCTTTTCGGCCGTTTTCAGGAGGGCCTTGTCACAGATACGCAGTATTTT.

The CDR3, as DNA: TGTGCCAGCAGCCAAGATCGGACAGGGGGCATGGGTTCACCCCTCCACTTT. Translated, it gives CASSQDRTGGMGSPLHF. V is TRBV4-2 and J is TRBJ1-6; 11 nucleotides line up with TRBD1. V was clipped by 0 bases and J by 9 bases; unmatched bases: 7. The CDR3 length is 17 residues. Germline CDR1 and CDR2: LGHNA and YNFKEQ.